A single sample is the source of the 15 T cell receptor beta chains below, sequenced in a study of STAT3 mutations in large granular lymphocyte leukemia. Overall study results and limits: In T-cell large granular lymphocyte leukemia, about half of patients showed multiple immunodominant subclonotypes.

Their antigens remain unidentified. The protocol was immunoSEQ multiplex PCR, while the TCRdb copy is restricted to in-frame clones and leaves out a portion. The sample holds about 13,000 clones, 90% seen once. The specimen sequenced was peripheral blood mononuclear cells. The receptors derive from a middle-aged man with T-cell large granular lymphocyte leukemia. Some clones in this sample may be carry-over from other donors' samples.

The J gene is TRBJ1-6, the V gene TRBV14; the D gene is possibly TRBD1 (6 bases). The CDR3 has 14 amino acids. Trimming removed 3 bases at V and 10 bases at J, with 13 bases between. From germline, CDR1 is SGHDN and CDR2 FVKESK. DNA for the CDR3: TGTGCCAGCAGCCAGGGACAAGAGAGATCACCCCTCCACTTT. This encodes CASSQGQERSPLHF.

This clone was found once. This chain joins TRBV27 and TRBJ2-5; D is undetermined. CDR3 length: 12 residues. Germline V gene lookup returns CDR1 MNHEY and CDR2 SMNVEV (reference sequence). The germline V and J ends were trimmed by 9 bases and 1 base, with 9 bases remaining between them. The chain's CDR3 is CARLIRQETQYF. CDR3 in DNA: TGTGCCAGACTCATCCGCCAAGAGACCCAGTACTTC.

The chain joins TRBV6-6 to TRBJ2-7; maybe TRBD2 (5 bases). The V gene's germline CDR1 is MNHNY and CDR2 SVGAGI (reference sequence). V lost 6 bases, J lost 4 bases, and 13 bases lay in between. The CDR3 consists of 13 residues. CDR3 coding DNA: TGTGCCAGCAGCCAGCCGCCGGGGTACGAGCAGTACTTC. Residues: CASSQPPGYEQYF.

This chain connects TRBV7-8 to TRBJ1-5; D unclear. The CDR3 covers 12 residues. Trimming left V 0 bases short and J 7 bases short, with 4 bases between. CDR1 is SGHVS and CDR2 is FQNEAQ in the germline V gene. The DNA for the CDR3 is TGTGCCAGCAGCTTAGCGCAGCAGCCCCAGCATTTT. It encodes CASSLAQQPQHF.

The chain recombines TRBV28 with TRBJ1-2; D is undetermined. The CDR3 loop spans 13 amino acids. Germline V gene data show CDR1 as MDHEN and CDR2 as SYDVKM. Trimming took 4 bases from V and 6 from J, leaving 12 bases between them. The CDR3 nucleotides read TGTGCCAGCAGTTCTCCCGCTATGGATGGCTACACCTTC. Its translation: CASSSPAMDGYTF.

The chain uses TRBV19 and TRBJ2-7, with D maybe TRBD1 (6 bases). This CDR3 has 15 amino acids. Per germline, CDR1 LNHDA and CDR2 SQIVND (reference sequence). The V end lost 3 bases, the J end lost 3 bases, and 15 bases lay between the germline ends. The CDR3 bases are TGTGCCAGTAGTATCCAAACAGGGATACGCTACGAGCAGTACTTC. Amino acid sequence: CASSIQTGIRYEQYF.

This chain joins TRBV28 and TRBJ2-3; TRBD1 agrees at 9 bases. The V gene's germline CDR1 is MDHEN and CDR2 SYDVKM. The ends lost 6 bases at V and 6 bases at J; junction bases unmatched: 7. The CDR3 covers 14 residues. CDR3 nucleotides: TGTGCCAGCAGCGCCGACAGGGGGTCGGATACGCAGTATTTT. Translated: CASSADRGSDTQYF.

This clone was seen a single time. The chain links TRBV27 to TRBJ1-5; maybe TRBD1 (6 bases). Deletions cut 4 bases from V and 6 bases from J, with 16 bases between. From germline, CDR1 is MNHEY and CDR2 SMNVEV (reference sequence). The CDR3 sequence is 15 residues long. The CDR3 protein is CASSSHRARGQPQHF. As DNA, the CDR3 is TGTGCCAGCAGTTCCCACAGGGCCAGGGGTCAGCCCCAGCATTTT.

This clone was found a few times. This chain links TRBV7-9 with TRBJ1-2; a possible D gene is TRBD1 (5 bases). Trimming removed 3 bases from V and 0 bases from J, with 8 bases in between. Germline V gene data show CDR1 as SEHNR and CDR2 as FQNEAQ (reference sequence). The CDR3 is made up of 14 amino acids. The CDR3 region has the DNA TGTGCCAGCAGCTTGACAGAAGCTAACTATGGCTACACCTTC. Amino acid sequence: CASSLTEANYGYTF.

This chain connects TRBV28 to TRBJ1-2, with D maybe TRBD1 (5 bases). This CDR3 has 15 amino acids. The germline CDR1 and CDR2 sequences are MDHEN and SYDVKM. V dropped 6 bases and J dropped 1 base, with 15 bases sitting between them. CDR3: CASRPGTTFNYGYTF. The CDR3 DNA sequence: TGTGCCAGCAGACCTGGGACCACCTTTAACTATGGCTACACCTTC.

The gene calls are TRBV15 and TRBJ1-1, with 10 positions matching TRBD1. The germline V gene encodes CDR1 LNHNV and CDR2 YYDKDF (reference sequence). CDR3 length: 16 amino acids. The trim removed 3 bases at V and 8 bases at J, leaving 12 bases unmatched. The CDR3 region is CATSSGYPTGGAEAFF. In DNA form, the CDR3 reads TGTGCCACCAGCAGCGGATATCCGACAGGGGGCGCGGAAGCTTTCTTT. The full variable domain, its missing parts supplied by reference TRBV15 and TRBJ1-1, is DAMVIQNPRYQVTQFGKPVTLSCSQTLNHNVMYWYQQKSSQAPKLLFHYYDKDFNNEADTPDNFQSRRPNTSFCFLDIRSPGLGDTAMYLCATSSGYPTGGAEAFFGQGTRLTVV.

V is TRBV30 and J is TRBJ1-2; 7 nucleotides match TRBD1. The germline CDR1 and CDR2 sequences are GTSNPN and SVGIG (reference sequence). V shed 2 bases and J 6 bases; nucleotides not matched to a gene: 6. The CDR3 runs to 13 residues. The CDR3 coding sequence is TGTGCCTGGAGTCAAGGGCAGGGGGATGGCTACACCTTC. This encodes CAWSQGQGDGYTF. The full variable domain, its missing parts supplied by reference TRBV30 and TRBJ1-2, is SQTIHQWPATLVQPVGSPLSLECTVEGTSNPNLYWYRQAAGRGLQLLFYSVGIGQISSEVPQNLSASRPQDRQFILSSKKLLLSDSGFYLCAWSQGQGDGYTFGSGTRLTVV.

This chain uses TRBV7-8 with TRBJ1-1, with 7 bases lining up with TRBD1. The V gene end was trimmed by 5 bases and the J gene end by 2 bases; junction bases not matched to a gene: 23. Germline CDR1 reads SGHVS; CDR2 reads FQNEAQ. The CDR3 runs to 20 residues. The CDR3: CASSNTGEVFFEGPNTEAFF. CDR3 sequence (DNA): TGTGCCAGCAGCAACACAGGGGAGGTGTTTTTTGAGGGTCCCAACACTGAAGCTTTCTTT.

CDR3 in amino acids: CASSLPVTEAFF. The DNA of the CDR3 is TGTGCCAGCAGCTTACCGGTCACTGAAGCTTTCTTT. V and J are TRBV7-9 and TRBJ1-1; no definite D call. The germline gives CDR1 SEHNR, CDR2 FQNEAQ (reference sequence). The CDR3 consists of 12 residues. V lost 2 bases and J 4 bases, leaving 5 bases between the germline ends.

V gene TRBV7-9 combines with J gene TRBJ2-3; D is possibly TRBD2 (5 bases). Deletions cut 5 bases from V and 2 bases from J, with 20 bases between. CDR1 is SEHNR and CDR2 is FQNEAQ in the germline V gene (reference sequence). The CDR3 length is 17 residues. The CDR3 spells CASSPRSAESYTDTQYF. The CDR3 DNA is TGTGCCAGCAGCCCTCGTAGCGCAGAATCGTACACAGATACGCAGTATTTT.